Listed here are 15 T cell receptor beta chains from one sample, sequenced in a study of T cell responses to AZD1222 COVID-19 vaccine. Data came from immunoSEQ multiplex PCR; TCRdb stores just in-frame clones and leaves some out. Here the sample spans around 160,000 clones, around 92% being singletons. The sample here was peripheral blood, taken 28 days after the second AZD1222 dose. Receptor source: an adult who received the AZD1222 COVID-19 vaccine.

This chain uses TRBV7-2 with TRBJ2-2; no clear D. V gave up 5 bases and J gave up 7 bases, with 11 bases separating them. The CDR3 has 13 amino acids. The germline V gene encodes CDR1 SGHTA and CDR2 FQGNSA. The CDR3 DNA reads TGTGCCAGCAGCAACACTGTCGGCGGGGAGCTGTTTTTT. Translating it yields CASSNTVGGELFF.

J is TRBJ1-2 and V is TRBV28, with TRBD1 identical over 9 bases. Trimming at V came to 1 base and at J to 4 bases, leaving 10 bases not matched to a gene. CDR3 length: 17 amino acids. The germline V gene has CDR1 MDHEN and CDR2 SYDVKM. The CDR3 DNA follows: TGTGCCAGCAGTTTATTTGGTGAAGGGACAGGGATCTATGGCTACACCTTC. Translation gives CASSLFGEGTGIYGYTF.

The rearrangement uses TRBV4-1 and TRBJ2-5; 11 bases are shared with TRBD2. Germline trimming cut 2 bases from V and 5 bases from J; bases unmatched to any gene: 7. The germline V gene has CDR1 MGHRA and CDR2 YSYEKL. This CDR3 is built from 16 residues. CDR3 DNA: TGCGCCAGCAGCCAACGCGGGACTAGCGGTGGGGAGACCCAGTACTTC. It is translated as CASSQRGTSGGETQYF.

This clone has just a few counts. The chain employs TRBV3-1 (or the pseudogene TRBV3-2) and TRBJ2-7, with a weak D call TRBD1 (6 bases). V lost 4 bases and J 4 bases, leaving 11 bases between the germline ends. CDR3 length: 13 amino acids. From germline, CDR1 is LGHDT and CDR2 YNNKEL (reference sequence). This CDR3 reads CASSRDTWYEQYF. CDR3 DNA sequence: TGTGCCAGCAGCCGGGACACATGGTACGAGCAGTACTTC.

The chain has TRBV4-3 and TRBJ2-7; D unclear. CDR1 LGHNA and CDR2 YSLEER come from the germline V gene. The germline V and J ends were trimmed by 0 bases and 3 bases, with 12 bases remaining between them. The CDR3 sequence is 15 residues long. The CDR3 sequence: CASSQELRTYYEQYF. The CDR3 DNA reads as TGCGCCAGCAGCCAAGAGTTAAGGACCTACTACGAGCAGTACTTC.

The chain carries TRBV9 and TRBJ1-6, with D unresolved. V was pared by 5 bases and J by 2 bases, with 5 bases between. There are 13 residues in the CDR3. In germline, CDR1 is SGDLS, CDR2 YYNGEE. Here the CDR3 reads CASRRTYNSPLHF. CDR3 sequence (DNA): TGTGCCAGCAGGCGAACCTATAATTCACCCCTCCACTTT.

The chain couples TRBV18 to TRBJ2-5; D is perhaps TRBD1 or TRBD2 (5 bases each). Germline-derived CDR1 and CDR2 are KGHSH and LQKENI. This CDR3 comprises 15 residues. The V gene lost 6 bases and the J gene lost 1 base, with 15 bases spanning the gap. CDR3 in amino acids: CASSPATGGQETQYF. CDR3 DNA sequence: TGTGCCAGCTCCCCCGCAACTGGGGGCCAAGAGACCCAGTACTTC.

The rearrangement uses TRBV7-9 and TRBJ1-1; D is ambiguous. Trimming took 1 base from V and 2 from J, leaving 11 bases between them. This CDR3 is 15 amino acids long. The V gene's germline CDR1 is SEHNR and CDR2 FQNEAQ (reference sequence). Written as DNA, the CDR3 is TGTGCCAGCAGCTTAGACTCCCGGCCAAACACTGAAGCTTTCTTT. Translating it yields CASSLDSRPNTEAFF.

The V call is TRBV28, the J call TRBJ1-2; D is unclear. V lost 2 bases and J 3 bases, leaving 10 bases between the germline ends. CDR3 length equals 14 residues. Germline CDR1 MDHEN, CDR2 SYDVKM. For the CDR3, the DNA is TGTGCCAGCAGTTTACCCAGCGGCGACTATGGCTACACCTTC. Its protein is CASSLPSGDYGYTF.

In its sample, this clone was seen once. The chain has TRBV10-2 and TRBJ1-5; the D is unclear. This CDR3 is 13 amino acids long. V lost 8 bases to trimming and J lost 1 base, with 9 bases between them. Germline lookup yields CDR1 WSHSY and CDR2 SAAADI. The CDR3 nucleotides read TGCGCCAGCCAATCAGAGAGCAATCAGCCCCAGCATTTT. This codes for CASQSESNQPQHF.

CDR3 DNA: TGCGCCAGCCCACCTCCAGGGGAGGCGGACACCGGGGAGCTGTTTTTT. Amino acid sequence: CASPPPGEADTGELFF. This chain links TRBV23-1 with TRBJ2-2, with D perhaps given as TRBD1 or TRBD2 (6 bases each). TRBV23-1 qualifies as an ORF whose function is uncertain. This CDR3 spans 16 amino acids. The V end lost 8 bases, the J end lost 3 bases, and 19 bases lay between the germline ends.

The CDR3 spells CASSVAPVGASTDTQYF. In DNA form, the CDR3 reads TGTGCCAGCAGCGTAGCGCCCGTCGGGGCTAGCACAGATACGCAGTATTTT. V is TRBV9 and J is TRBJ2-3; D possibly matches TRBD1 or TRBD2 (5 bases each). The CDR3 is made up of 17 amino acids. Germline lookup yields CDR1 SGDLS and CDR2 YYNGEE. V was shortened by 0 bases and J by 0 bases, with 14 bases between the two germline ends. Based on the CDR3 plus reference TRBV9 and TRBJ2-3, the full variable domain is DSGVTQTPKHLITATGQRVTLRCSPRSGDLSVYWYQQSLDQGLQFLIQYYNGEERAKGNILERFSAQQFPDLHSELNLSSLELGDSALYFCASSVAPVGASTDTQYFGPGTRLTVL.

The V call is TRBV28, the J call TRBJ2-7; tentatively, D is TRBD2 (5 bases). Deletions cut 2 bases from V and 4 bases from J, with 21 bases between. Germline lookup yields CDR1 MDHEN and CDR2 SYDVKM. This CDR3 has 17 amino acids. The CDR3, as DNA: TGTGCCAGCAGTTTAGGAGGATCCCCTGTAAGGGATTACGAGCAGTACTTC. Protein: CASSLGGSPVRDYEQYF.

The chain employs TRBV3-1 (or the pseudogene TRBV3-2) and TRBJ1-1; D is undetermined. The CDR3 consists of 14 residues. V was pared by 1 base and J by 1 base, with 7 bases between. Germline V lookup: CDR1 LGHDT, CDR2 YNNKEL (reference sequence). The CDR3 loop is CASSQGAGNTEAFF. The CDR3 nucleotides read TGTGCCAGCAGCCAAGGGGCGGGGAACACTGAAGCTTTCTTT.

The chain carries TRBV2 and TRBJ1-2, with D perhaps matching TRBD1 (5 bases). Germline assignment: CDR1 SNHLY and CDR2 FYNNEI. With 4 bases removed from V and 5 bases from J, the gap between germline ends came to 14 bases. The CDR3 covers 14 residues. CDR3 coding DNA: TGTGCCAGCAGTGGTGGGGCGCAGGTATATGGCTACACCTTC. Amino acids: CASSGGAQVYGYTF.